This record covers a single T cell receptor beta chain. The table came from immunoSEQ multiplex PCR; TCRdb's copy has only in-frame clones and leaves some out. The sample consists of a few hundred thousand clones, 80% to 90% of them appearing once. Germline V gene sequence: CDR1 SGDLS, CDR2 YYNGEE. Trimming took off 0 bases at V and 4 bases at J, with 8 bases between the two ends. This CDR3 is 15 amino acids long. This record comes from a study of blood T cell repertoires in COVID-19. Source material: peripheral blood. The clonotype comes from a man in his 60s with acute or convalescent COVID-19. The V call is TRBV9, the J call TRBJ1-6; perhaps TRBD1 as D (6 bases). The CDR3 sequence: CASSVGGQYNSPLHF. Written as DNA, the CDR3 is TGTGCCAGCAGCGTAGGCGGACAGTATAATTCACCCCTCCACTTT.